This T cell receptor (beta chain) was found in a study of T-cell memory formation after mild COVID-19. About the study: TCR clusters showed largely donor specificity.

5'RACE, which relied on constant-segment primers, yielded TCR alpha and TCR beta cDNA libraries carrying sample barcodes and UMIs. TCRdb independently ran MiXCR on the 5' RACE reads; one entry per CDR3 protein. The sample carries 350,000 or so distinct CDR3 sequences, about an eighth recorded once. Study-level findings and limits: Pre-infection memory harbored some responding clones, suggesting cross-reactive memory joined.

This CDR3 contains 14 residues. V was clipped by 6 bases and J by 5 bases, with 15 bases between them. The V gene's germline CDR1 is MNHEY and CDR2 SVGAGI. Regarding this clonotype: Its target is not known.

Sequencing was performed on PBMCs or a T cell subset sorted from them (not recorded which). The receptor comes from a man younger than 35 who had mild COVID-19 (a few samples of this study predate the infection). Cell type and time point are not known. The chain carries TRBV6-5 and TRBJ2-3, with a tentative D call TRBD1 (5 bases). This chain's CDR3 is CASRPGGAGDTQYF. CDR3 nucleotide sequence: TGTGCCAGCAGGCCCGGTGGGGCCGGAGATACGCAGTATTTT.